The entry that follows covers one T cell receptor beta chain sequence. Its antigen is currently unknown. A second PCR, run for about 7 to 11 cycles, used a sample-barcoded 5' primer plus a J-beta primer mix. Template switching added a 12-random-nucleotide identifier to every cDNA molecule. One entry per CDR3 protein, called by TCRdb with MiXCR from the 5' RACE reads. This sample has approximately 830,000 distinct CDR3 sequences, with around 62% found just once. The data were obtained in a study of blood T cells in healthy people across ages. CDR1 MDHEN and CDR2 SYDVKM come from the germline V gene. This CDR3 comprises 16 residues. V was cut by 4 bases and J by 8 bases, with 18 bases left in between. Each sample yielded at least 6 million isolated PBMCs. Total RNA was isolated from each sample in quantities of at least 5 micrograms. Overall study results and limits: Diversity figures based on one million T cells were deemed too low.

Sequencing was performed on blood. This TCR was recovered from a man aged 25 to 45 in good health. The chain couples TRBV28 to TRBJ1-6; D is perhaps TRBD1 (5 bases). The CDR3 region is CASSSPGRGTDSPLHF. In nucleotides, the CDR3 is TGTGCCAGCAGTTCACCGGGCCGAGGGACGGATTCACCCCTCCACTTT.